The clone carrying this T cell receptor (beta chain) was found many times. Its specificity is unknown. Germline lookup yields CDR1 LGHNA and CDR2 YNFKEQ. CDR3 length equals 17 residues. With 0 bases removed from V and 2 bases from J, the gap between germline ends came to 16 bases. TCRdb reprocessed the reads with MiXCR, giving one entry per CDR3 protein. The data show roughly 130,000 distinct CDR3 sequences, with 7.5% to 9% seen just once and 10% held by the top ten. These data originate in a study of T cell repertoires in cytomegalovirus infection. Study observations and caveats: Cumulative public TCR beta family frequency identified CMV carriers with the relevant HLA.

Sequencing was done on a sample of PBMCs. The rearrangement uses TRBV4-2 and TRBJ1-1, with D perhaps matching TRBD1 (6 bases). This clonotype originated in a human donor in good health (CMV status not recorded). Some clones in this sample may be carry-over from other donors' samples. CDR3 protein: CASSQEGGISLNTEAFF. DNA of the CDR3: TGTGCCAGCAGCCAAGAAGGGGGTATTTCGCTAAACACTGAAGCTTTCTTT.